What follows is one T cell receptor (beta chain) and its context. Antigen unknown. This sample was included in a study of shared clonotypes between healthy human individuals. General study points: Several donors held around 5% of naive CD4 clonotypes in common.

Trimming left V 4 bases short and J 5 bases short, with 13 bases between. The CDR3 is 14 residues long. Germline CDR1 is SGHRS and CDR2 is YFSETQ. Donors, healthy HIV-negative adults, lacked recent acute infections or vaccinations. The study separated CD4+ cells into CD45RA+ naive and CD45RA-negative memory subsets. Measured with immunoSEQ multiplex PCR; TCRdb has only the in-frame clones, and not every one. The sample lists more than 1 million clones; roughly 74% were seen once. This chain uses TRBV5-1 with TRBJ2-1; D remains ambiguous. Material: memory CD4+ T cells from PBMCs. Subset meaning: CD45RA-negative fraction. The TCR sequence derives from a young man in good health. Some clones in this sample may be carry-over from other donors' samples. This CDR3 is CASSKTAANNEQFF. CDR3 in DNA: TGCGCCAGCAGCAAAACCGCCGCGAACAATGAGCAGTTCTTC. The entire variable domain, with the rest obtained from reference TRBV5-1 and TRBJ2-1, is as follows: KAGVTQTPRYLIKTRGQQVTLSCSPISGHRSVSWYQQTPGQGLQFLFEYFSETQRNKGNFPGRFSGRQFSNSRSEMNVSTLELGDSALYLCASSKTAANNEQFFGPGTRLTVL.